This TCR beta chain comes out of a study of vaccination effects on CD4 cells after COVID-19. Study-level points and caveats: Within healthy vaccinees, only 1 of 255 vaccine-induced clones displayed cross-reactivity with common cold coronaviruses. Marked clonal contraction of infection- and vaccine-induced clones was seen late after vaccination.

Comment on this clone: What it recognizes is unknown.

A roughly ten-day culture period preceded the isolation of CD4+ T cells. Participants got two doses of BNT162b2 or mRNA-1273 vaccine. Recipients of the vaccine had no prior SARS-CoV-2 infection and negative nucleocapsid antibodies. Each culture had half its medium swapped for IL-2 medium on days 3 and 7. TCRdb's table, derived via immunoSEQ multiplex PCR, lists solely in-frame clones and lacks some. In the table there are fewer than 60,000 clones, approximately 81% of which are singletons. The clonotype comes from a human donor who received a COVID-19 vaccine. The sample was CD4+ T cells from PBMCs cultured without peptide, taken after COVID-19 vaccination.

CDR3 sequence: CAWSGQWEANVLTF. CDR3 DNA: TGTGCCTGGAGTGGGCAGTGGGAGGCCAACGTCCTGACTTTC. The V gene is TRBV30, the J gene TRBJ2-6; no reliable D call. Germline loops: CDR1 GTSNPN, CDR2 SVGIG (reference sequence). V was trimmed by 1 base and J by 6 bases, leaving 10 bases between them. The CDR3 has 14 residues.